This T cell receptor beta chain was identified in a study of blood T cells in healthy people across ages. Germline V CDR1 and CDR2: DFQATT, SNEGSKA (reference sequence). The CDR3 length is 16 residues. The trim removed 3 bases at V and 0 bases at J, leaving 8 bases unmatched. Sample-barcoded 5' priming and a J-beta primer mix drove a second PCR of roughly 7 to 11 cycles. TCRdb re-derived calls from the 5' RACE reads in MiXCR, one entry per CDR3 protein. The table has over 600,000 distinct CDR3 sequences, 45% to 70% seen once. This clonotype was obtained from a man between 35 and 55 years old in good health. The rearrangement links TRBV20-1 to TRBJ1-5, with 7 bases matching TRBD1. The sample comprised blood. As DNA, the CDR3 is TGCAGTGCTAGGCCCGCAACAGGGGATAGCAATCAGCCCCAGCATTTT. It is translated as CSARPATGDSNQPQHF.